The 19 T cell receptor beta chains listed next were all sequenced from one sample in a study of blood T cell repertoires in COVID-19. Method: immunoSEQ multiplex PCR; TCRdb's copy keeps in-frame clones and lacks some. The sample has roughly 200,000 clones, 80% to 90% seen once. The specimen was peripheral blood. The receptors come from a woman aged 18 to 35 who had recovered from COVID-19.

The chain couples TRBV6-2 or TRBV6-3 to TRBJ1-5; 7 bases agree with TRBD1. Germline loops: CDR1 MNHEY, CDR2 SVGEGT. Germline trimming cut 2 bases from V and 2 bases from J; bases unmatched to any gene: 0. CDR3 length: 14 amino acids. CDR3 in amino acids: CASSYQGGNQPQHF. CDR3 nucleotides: TGTGCCAGCAGTTACCAGGGGGGCAATCAGCCCCAGCATTTT.

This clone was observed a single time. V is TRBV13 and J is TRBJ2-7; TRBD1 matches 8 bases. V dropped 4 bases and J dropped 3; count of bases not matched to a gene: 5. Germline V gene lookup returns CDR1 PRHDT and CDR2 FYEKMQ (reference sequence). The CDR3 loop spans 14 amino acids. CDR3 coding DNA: TGTGCCAGCAGCTCGGGACAGGAGAACTACGAGCAGTACTTC. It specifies CASSSGQENYEQYF.

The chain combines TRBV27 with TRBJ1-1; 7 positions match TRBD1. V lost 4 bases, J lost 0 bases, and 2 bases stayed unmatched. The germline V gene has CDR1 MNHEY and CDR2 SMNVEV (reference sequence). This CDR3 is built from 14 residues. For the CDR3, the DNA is TGTGCCAGCAGTTGGGACAGTATGAACACTGAAGCTTTCTTT. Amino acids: CASSWDSMNTEAFF.

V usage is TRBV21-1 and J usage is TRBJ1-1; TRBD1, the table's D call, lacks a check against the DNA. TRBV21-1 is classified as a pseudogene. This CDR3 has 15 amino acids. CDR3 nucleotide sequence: TGTGCCAGCAGCAAAGTTCCTCAGCAGGGGATGGACGCTTTCTTT. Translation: CASSKVPQQGMDAFF.

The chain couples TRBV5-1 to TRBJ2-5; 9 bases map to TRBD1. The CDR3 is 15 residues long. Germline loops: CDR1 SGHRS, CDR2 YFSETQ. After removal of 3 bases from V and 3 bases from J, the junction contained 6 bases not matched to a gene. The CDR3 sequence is CASSSGQGMEETQYF. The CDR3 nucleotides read TGCGCCAGCAGCTCGGGACAGGGAATGGAAGAGACCCAGTACTTC. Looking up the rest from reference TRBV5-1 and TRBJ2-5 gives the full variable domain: KAGVTQTPRYLIKTRGQQVTLSCSPISGHRSVSWYQQTPGQGLQFLFEYFSETQRNKGNFPGRFSGRQFSNSRSEMNVSTLELGDSALYLCASSSGQGMEETQYFGPGTRLLVL.

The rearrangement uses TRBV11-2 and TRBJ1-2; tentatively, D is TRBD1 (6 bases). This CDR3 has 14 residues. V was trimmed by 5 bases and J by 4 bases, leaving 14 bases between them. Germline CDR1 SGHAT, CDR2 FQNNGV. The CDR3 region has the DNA TGTGCCAGCAGCCAGTACAGGGAAATCTATGGCTACACCTTC. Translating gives CASSQYREIYGYTF.

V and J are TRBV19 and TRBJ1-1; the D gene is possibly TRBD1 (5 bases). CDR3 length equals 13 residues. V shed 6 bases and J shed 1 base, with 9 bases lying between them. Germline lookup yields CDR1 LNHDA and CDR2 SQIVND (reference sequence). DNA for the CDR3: TGTGCCAGTAGCGCGGGGCCGAACACTGAAGCTTTCTTT. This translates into CASSAGPNTEAFF.

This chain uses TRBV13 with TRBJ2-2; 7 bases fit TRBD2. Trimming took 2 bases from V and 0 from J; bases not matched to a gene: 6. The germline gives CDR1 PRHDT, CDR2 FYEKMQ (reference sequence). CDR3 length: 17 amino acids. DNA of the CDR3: TGTGCCAGCAGCTTATGGGCTAGCGGACCGAACACCGGGGAGCTGTTTTTT. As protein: CASSLWASGPNTGELFF.

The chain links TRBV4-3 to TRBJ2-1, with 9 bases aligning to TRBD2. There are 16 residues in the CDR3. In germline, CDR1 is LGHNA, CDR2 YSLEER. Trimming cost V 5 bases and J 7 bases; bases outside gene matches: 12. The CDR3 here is CASSYEPGLATNEQFF. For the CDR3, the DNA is TGCGCCAGCAGCTATGAACCGGGACTAGCTACGAATGAGCAGTTCTTC.

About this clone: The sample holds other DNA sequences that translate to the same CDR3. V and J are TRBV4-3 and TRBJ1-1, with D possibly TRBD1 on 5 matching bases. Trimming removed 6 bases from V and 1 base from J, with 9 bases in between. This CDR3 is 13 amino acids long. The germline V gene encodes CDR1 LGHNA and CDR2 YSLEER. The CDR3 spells CASSQTGNTEAFF. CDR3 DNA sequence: TGCGCCAGCAGTCAAACAGGGAACACTGAAGCTTTCTTT.

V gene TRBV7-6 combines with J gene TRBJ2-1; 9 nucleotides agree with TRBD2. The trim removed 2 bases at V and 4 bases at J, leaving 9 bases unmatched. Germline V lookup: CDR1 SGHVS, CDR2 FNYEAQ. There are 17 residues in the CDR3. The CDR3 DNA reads TGTGCCAGCAGCTTAAGTCACCCGGGACTAGCATACAATGAGCAGTTCTTC. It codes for CASSLSHPGLAYNEQFF.

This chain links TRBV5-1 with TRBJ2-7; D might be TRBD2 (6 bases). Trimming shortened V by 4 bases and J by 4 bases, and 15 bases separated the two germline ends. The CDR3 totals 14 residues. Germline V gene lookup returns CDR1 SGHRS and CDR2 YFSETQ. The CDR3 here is CASSPVAERYEQYF. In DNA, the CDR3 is TGCGCCAGCAGCCCGGTAGCGGAGCGTTACGAGCAGTACTTC.

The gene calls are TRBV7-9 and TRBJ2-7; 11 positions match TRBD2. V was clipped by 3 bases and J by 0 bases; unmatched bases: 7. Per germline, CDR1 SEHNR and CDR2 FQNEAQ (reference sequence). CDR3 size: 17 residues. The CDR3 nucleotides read TGTGCCAGCAGCTTCCGACTAGCGGGAAGCAACTCCTACGAGCAGTACGTC. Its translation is CASSFRLAGSNSYEQYV.

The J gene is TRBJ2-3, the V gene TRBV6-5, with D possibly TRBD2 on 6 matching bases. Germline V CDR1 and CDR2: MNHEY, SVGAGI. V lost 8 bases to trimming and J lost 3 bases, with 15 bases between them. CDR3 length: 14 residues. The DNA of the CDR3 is TGTGCCAGCTCCGGGGGTGTGGAGACAGATACGCAGTATTTT. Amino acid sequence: CASSGGVETDTQYF.

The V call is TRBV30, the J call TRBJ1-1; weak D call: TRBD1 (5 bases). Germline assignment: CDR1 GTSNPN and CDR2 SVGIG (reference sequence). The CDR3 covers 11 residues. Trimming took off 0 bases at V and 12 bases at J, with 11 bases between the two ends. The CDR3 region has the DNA TGTGCCTGGAGTGTACAGGACGGGTCTTTCTTT. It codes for CAWSVQDGSFF.

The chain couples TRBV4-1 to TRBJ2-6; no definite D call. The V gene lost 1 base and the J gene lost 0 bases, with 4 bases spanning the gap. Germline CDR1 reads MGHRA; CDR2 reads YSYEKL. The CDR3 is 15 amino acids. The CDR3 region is CASSQVLSGANVLTF. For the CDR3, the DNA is TGCGCCAGCAGCCAAGTCCTCTCTGGGGCCAACGTCCTGACTTTC.

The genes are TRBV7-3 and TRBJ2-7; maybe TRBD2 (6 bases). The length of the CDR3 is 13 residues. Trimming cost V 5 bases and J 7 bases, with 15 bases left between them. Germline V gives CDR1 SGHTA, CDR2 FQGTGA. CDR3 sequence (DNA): TGTGCCAGCAGCCAAGGCGGGGACGGGGAGCAGTACTTC. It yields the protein CASSQGGDGEQYF.

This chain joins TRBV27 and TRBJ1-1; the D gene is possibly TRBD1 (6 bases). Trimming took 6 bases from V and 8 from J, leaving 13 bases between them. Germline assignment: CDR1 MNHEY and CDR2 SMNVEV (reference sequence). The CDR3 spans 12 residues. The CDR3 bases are TGTGCCAGCAGCCGCACAGGGCAGGAAGCTTTCTTT. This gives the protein CASSRTGQEAFF.

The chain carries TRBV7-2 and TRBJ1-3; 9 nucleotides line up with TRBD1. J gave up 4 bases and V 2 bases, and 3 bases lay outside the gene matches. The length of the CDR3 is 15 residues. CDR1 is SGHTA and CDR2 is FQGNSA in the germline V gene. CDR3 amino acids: CASSLLGQGGNTIYF. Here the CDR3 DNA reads TGTGCCAGCAGCTTATTGGGACAGGGAGGAAACACCATATATTTT.